The clone carrying this T cell receptor beta chain was found many times. Exclusion of a patient resulted from uncontrolled infection, other autoimmune disease, pregnancy or lactation. V trimming: 3 bases; J trimming: 6 bases; junction bases outside the gene matches: 7. Germline CDR1 reads KGHDR; CDR2 reads SFDVKD. The CDR3 sequence is 16 residues long. There were TCR beta CDR3 regions amplified from RNA transcripts. First-round RT-PCR with HTBI primers amplified the TCR CDR3 region. Via MiXCR, TCRdb re-called the multiplex PCR reads, giving one row per CDR3 protein. The sample consists of 550,000 to 650,000 distinct CDR3 sequences, roughly 13% of them appearing once. These data originate in a study of T cells in Graves' hyperthyroidism and ophthalmopathy.

This chain links TRBV24-1 with TRBJ2-1, with 10 bases lining up with TRBD2. This receptor was identified in a woman aged 25 to 39 with Graves' hyperthyroidism that later progressed to Graves' ophthalmopathy. Sequencing was performed on blood. CDR3 sequence: CATSDPLAGVINEQFF. The CDR3 nucleotides are TGTGCCACCAGTGATCCTCTAGCGGGAGTGATCAATGAGCAGTTCTTC.